These 6 T cell receptor beta chains originate from one sample sequenced in a study of T cell repertoires in cytomegalovirus infection. One entry per CDR3 protein, called by TCRdb with MiXCR from the reads. This table has a few hundred thousand distinct CDR3 sequences, 15% to 20% appearing once. Sequencing input: PBMCs. These receptors originate from a human donor in good health (CMV status not recorded). Some clones in this sample may be carry-over from other donors' samples.

In this sample, this clonotype turned up many times. CDR3 amino acids: CASSLGLRDYGYTF. Here the CDR3 DNA reads TGTGCCAGCAGCTTAGGACTTAGAGACTATGGCTACACCTTC. The chain recombines TRBV7-8 with TRBJ1-2; D is ambiguous. Germline CDR1 is SGHVS and CDR2 is FQNEAQ. V was cut by 1 base and J by 3 bases, with 9 bases left in between. This CDR3 contains 14 residues. Combining the CDR3 with reference TRBV7-8 and TRBJ1-2 gives the whole variable domain GAGVSQSPRYKVAKRGQDVALRCDPISGHVSLFWYQQALGQGPEFLTYFQNEAQLDKSGLPSDRFFAERPEGSVSTLKIQRTQQEDSAVYLCASSLGLRDYGYTFGSGTRLTVV.

The chain uses TRBV12-3 or TRBV12-4 and TRBJ2-7; 7 nucleotides line up with TRBD2. Trimming cost V 5 bases and J 2 bases; bases outside gene matches: 3. The CDR3 is 13 residues long. This CDR3 is CASSRTSPYEQYF. CDR3 coding DNA: TGTGCCAGCAGTCGGACTAGTCCCTACGAGCAGTACTTC.

The table lists this clonotype with a few counts. J is TRBJ1-1 and V is TRBV29-1; 8 bases fit TRBD1. This CDR3 has 14 residues. The germline CDR1 and CDR2 sequences are SQVTM and ANQGSEA. J lost 0 bases, V lost 2 bases, and 2 bases had no gene match. CDR3 protein: CSVESRGLNTEAFF. The CDR3 nucleotides are TGCAGCGTTGAATCCAGGGGGCTGAACACTGAAGCTTTCTTT.

In this sample, this clonotype turned up many times. The chain links TRBV19 to TRBJ2-5, with D uncertain. The germline V and J ends were trimmed by 2 bases and 0 bases, with 4 bases remaining between them. Germline assignment: CDR1 LNHDA and CDR2 SQIVND (reference sequence). The CDR3 is made up of 13 amino acids. The CDR3 spells CASSIRDQETQYF. Here the CDR3 DNA reads TGTGCCAGTAGTATAAGGGACCAAGAGACCCAGTACTTC.

The gene calls are TRBV7-8 and TRBJ1-2; D call uncertain. V lost 5 bases, J lost 3 bases, and 13 bases lay in between. The CDR3 has 14 residues. Germline loops: CDR1 SGHVS, CDR2 FQNEAQ. This chain's CDR3 is CASSPKGSDYGYTF. The CDR3 bases are TGTGCCAGCAGCCCCAAAGGGTCGGACTATGGCTACACCTTC. Full variable domain (remainder filled in from reference TRBV7-8 and TRBJ1-2): GAGVSQSPRYKVAKRGQDVALRCDPISGHVSLFWYQQALGQGPEFLTYFQNEAQLDKSGLPSDRFFAERPEGSVSTLKIQRTQQEDSAVYLCASSPKGSDYGYTFGSGTRLTVV.

This chain joins TRBV20-1 and TRBJ1-3; D unclear. This CDR3 has 11 residues. The germline V and J ends were trimmed by 1 base and 4 bases, with 2 bases remaining between them. Germline CDR1 DFQATT, CDR2 SNEGSKA (reference sequence). The CDR3 nucleotides read TGCAGTGCTAGAGGAGGAAACACCATATATTTT. This encodes CSARGGNTIYF.